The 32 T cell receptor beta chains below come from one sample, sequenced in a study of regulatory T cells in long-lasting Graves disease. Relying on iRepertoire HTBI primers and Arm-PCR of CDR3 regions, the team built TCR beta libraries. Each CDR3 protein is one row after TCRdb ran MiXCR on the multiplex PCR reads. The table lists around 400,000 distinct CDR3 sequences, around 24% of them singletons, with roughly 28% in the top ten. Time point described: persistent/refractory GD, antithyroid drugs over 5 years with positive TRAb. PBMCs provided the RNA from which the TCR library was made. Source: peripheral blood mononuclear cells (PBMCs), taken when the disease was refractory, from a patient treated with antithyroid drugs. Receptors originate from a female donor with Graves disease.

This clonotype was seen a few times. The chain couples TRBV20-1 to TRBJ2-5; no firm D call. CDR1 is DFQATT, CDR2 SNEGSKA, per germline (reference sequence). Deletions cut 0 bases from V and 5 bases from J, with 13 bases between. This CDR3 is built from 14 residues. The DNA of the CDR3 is TGCAGTGCTAGAGAAGCTGGGCGGATCGAGACCCAGTACTTC. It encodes CSAREAGRIETQYF.

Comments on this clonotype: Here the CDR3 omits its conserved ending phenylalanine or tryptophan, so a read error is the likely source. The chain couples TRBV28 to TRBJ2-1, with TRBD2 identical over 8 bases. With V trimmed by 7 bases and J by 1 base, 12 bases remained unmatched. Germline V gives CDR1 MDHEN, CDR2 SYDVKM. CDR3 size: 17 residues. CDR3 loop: CASIPAGVWVSYNEQFL. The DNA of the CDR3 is TGTGCCAGCATCCCAGCGGGAGTATGGGTGTCCTACAATGAGCAGTTCCTC.

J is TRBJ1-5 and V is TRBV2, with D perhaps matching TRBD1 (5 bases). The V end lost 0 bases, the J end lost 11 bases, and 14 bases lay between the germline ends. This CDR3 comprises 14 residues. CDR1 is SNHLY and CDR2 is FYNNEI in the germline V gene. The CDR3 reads CASSEALGRPSQHF. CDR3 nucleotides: TGTGCCAGCAGTGAAGCGTTGGGGCGTCCGTCCCAGCATTTT. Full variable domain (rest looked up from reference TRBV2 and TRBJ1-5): EPEVTQTPSHQVTQMGQEVILRCVPISNHLYFYWYRQILGQKVEFLVSFYNNEISEKSEIFDDQFSVERPDGSNFTLKIRSTKLEDSAMYFCASSEALGRPSQHFGDGTRLSIL.

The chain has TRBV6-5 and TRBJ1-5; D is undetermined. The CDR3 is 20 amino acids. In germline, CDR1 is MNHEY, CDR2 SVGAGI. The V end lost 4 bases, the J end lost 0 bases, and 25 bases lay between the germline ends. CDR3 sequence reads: CASSFDRTFPTTYSNQPQHF. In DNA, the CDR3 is TGTGCCAGCAGTTTCGACCGCACCTTCCCGACAACTTATAGCAATCAGCCCCAGCATTTT.

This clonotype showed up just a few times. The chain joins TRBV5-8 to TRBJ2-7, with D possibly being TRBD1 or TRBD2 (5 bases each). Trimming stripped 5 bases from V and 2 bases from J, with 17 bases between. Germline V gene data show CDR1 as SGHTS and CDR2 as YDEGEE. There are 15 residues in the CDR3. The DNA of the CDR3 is TGTGCCAGCAGGCGGACCGGGACGGACACCTACGAGCAGTACTTC. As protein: CASRRTGTDTYEQYF.

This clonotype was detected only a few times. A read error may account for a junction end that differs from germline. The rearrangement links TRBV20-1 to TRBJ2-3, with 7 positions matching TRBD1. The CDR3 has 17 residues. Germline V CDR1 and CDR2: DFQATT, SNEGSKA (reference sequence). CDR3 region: CSARVLGIRGSTDAQYF. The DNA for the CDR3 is TGCAGTGCTAGAGTGCTGGGCATCAGGGGGAGCACAGATGCGCAGTATTTT.

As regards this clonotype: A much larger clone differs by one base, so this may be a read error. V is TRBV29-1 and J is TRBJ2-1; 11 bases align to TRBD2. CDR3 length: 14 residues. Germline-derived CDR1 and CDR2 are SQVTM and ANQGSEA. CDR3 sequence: CSAQGLAALGERFF. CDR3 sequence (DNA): TGCAGCGCCCAGGGACTAGCGGCCTTGGGGGAGCGGTTCTTC.

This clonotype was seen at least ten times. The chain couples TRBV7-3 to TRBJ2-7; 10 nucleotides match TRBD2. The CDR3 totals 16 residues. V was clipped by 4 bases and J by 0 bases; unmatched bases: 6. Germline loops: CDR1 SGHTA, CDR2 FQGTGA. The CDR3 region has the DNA TGTGCCAGCAGCTCCCAGCGGGAGGGATCCTCCTACGAGCAGTACTTC. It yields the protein CASSSQREGSSYEQYF.

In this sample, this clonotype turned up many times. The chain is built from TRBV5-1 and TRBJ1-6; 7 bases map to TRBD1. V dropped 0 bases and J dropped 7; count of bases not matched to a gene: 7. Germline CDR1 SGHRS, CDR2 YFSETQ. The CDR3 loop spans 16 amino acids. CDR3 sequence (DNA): TGCGCCAGCAGCTTGGATGGACAGGCCGAAAATTCACCCCTCCACTTT. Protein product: CASSLDGQAENSPLHF.

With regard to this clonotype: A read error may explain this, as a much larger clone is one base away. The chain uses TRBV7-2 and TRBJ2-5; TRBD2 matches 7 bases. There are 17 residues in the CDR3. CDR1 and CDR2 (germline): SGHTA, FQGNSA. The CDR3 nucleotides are TGTGCCAGCAGCTCCCCTGGCGGGAGAGGCTCCCGAGAGACCCGGTACTTC. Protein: CASSSPGGRGSRETRYF.

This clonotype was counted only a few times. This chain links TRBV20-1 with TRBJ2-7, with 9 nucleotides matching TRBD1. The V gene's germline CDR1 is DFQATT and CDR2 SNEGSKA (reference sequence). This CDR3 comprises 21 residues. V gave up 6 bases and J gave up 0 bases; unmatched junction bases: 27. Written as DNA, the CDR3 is TGCAGTGCGACACCACAGCCCGTGGGACAGGGCCTCATTAGCAGCTCCTACGAGCAGTACTTC. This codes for CSATPQPVGQGLISSSYEQYF.

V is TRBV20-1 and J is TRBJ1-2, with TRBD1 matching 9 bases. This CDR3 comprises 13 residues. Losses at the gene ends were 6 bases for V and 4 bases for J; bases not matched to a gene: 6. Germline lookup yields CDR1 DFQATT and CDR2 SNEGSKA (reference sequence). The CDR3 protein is CSAEGQGPYGYTF. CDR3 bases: TGCAGTGCGGAGGGACAGGGACCCTATGGCTACACCTTC.

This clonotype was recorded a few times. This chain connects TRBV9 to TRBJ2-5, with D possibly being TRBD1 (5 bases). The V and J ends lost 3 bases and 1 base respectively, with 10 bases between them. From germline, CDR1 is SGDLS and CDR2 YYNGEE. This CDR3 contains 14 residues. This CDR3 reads CASSGTGIQETQYF. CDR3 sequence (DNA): TGTGCCAGCAGCGGCACAGGAATCCAAGAGACCCAGTACTTC. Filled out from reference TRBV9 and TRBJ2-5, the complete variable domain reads DSGVTQTPKHLITATGQRVTLRCSPRSGDLSVYWYQQSLDQGLQFLIQYYNGEERAKGNILERFSAQQFPDLHSELNLSSLELGDSALYFCASSGTGIQETQYFGPGTRLLVL.

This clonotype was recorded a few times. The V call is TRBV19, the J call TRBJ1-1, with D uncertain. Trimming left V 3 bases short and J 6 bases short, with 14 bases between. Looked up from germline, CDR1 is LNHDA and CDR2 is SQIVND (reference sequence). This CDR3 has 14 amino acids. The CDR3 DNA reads TGTGCCAGTAGTATTCAAGGTTCTGTTGCTGAAGCTTTCTTT. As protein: CASSIQGSVAEAFF.

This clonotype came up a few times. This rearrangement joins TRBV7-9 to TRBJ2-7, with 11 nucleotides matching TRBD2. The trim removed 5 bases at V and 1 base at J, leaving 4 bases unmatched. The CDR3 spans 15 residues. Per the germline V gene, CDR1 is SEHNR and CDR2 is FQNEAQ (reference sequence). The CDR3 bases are TGTGCCAGCAGCCACGGGACTAGCGGATCCTACGAGCAGTACTTC. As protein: CASSHGTSGSYEQYF.

Written as DNA, the CDR3 is TGTGCCAGCAGTTTATTAGGGGCGGGACTGAGAACCGGGGAGCTGTTTTTT. Protein: CASSLLGAGLRTGELFF. The chain recombines TRBV28 with TRBJ2-2, with D possibly matching TRBD2 (6 bases). Germline assignment: CDR1 MDHEN and CDR2 SYDVKM. V lost 1 base and J 5 bases, leaving 17 bases between the germline ends. The CDR3 runs 17 residues.

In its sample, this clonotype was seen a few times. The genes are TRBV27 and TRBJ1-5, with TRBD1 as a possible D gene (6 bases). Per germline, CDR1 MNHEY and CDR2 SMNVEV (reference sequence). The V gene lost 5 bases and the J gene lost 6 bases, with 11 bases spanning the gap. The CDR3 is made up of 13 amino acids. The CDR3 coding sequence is TGTGCCAGCAGTCTTGACAGGAGTCAGCCCCAGCATTTT. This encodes CASSLDRSQPQHF.

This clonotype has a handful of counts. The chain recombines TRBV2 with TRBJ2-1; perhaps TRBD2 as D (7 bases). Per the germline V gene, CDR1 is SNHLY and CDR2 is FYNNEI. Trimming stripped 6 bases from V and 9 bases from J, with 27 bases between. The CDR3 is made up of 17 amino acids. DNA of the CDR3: TGTGCCAGCAGCCCGGGGGCGGTAGCGGGCCAACGGGGTGAGCAGTTCTTC. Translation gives CASSPGAVAGQRGEQFF.

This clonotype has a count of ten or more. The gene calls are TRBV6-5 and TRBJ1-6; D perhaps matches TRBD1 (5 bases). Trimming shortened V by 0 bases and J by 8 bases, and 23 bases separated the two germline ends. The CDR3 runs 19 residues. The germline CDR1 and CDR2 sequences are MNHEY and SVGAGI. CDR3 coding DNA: TGTGCCAGCAGTTACTCGAGTGCCTATTCCGGGACGTATGATTCACCCCTCCACTTT. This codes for CASSYSSAYSGTYDSPLHF.

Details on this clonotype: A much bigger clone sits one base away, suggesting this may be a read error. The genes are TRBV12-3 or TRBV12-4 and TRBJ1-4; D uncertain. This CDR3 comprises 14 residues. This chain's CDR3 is CASSRRAPNEQLFF. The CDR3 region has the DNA TGTGCCAGCAGCCGAAGGGCCCCTAATGAACAACTGTTTTTT.

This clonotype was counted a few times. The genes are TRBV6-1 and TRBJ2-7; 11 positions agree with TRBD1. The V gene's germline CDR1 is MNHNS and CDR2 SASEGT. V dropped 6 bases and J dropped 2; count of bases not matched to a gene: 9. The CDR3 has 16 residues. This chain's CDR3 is CASSPTGTGGTYEQYF. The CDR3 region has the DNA TGTGCCAGCAGCCCAACCGGGACAGGGGGAACCTACGAGCAGTACTTC.

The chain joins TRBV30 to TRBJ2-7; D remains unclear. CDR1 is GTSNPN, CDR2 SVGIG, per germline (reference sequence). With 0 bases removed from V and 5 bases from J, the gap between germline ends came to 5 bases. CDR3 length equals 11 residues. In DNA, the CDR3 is TGTGCCTGGAGTGTATTCCACGAGCAGTACTTC. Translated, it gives CAWSVFHEQYF.

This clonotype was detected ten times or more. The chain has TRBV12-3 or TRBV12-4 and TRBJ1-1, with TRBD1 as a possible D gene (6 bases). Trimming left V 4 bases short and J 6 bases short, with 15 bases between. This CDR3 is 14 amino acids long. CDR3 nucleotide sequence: TGTGCCAGCAGTTCGACCACAGGGATCGCTGAAGCTTTCTTT. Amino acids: CASSSTTGIAEAFF.

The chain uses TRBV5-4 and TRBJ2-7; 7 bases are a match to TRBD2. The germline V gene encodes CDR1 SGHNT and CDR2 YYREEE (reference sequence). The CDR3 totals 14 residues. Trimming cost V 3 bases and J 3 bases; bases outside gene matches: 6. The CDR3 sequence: CASSSGTKIYEQYF. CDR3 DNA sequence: TGTGCCAGCAGCTCCGGGACTAAAATCTACGAGCAGTACTTC.

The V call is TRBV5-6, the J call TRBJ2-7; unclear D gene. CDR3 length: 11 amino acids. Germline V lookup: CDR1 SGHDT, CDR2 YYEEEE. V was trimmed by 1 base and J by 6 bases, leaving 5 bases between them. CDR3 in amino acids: CASSLRVEQYF. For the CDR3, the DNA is TGTGCCAGCAGCTTGAGGGTCGAGCAGTACTTC.

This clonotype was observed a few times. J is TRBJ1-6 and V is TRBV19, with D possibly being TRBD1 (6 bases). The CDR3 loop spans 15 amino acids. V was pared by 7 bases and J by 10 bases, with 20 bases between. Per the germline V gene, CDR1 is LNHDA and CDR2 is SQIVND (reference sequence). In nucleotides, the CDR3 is TGTGCCAGTACTGCTGGAGGGGGATTAAGGTCACCCCTCCACTTT. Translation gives CASTAGGGLRSPLHF.

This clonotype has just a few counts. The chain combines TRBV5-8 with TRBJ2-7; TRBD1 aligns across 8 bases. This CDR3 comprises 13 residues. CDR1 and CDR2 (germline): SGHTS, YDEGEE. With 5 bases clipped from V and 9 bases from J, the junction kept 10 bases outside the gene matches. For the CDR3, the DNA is TGTGCCAGCAGGGGGACAGGTTCATTCGGGCAGTACTTC. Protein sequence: CASRGTGSFGQYF.

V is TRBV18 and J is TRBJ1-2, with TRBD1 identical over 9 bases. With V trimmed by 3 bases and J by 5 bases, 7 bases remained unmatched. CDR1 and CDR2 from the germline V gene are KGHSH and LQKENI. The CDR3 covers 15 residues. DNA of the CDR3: TGTGCCAGCTCACCTGGGGCACAGGGGGCTTATGGCTACACCTTC. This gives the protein CASSPGAQGAYGYTF.

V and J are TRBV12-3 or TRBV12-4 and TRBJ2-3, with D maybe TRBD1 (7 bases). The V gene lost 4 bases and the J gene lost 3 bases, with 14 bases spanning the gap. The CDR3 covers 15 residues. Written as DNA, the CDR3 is TGTGCCAGCAGTTCAGCAGGGGGAGGAACAGATACGCAGTATTTT. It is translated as CASSSAGGGTDTQYF.

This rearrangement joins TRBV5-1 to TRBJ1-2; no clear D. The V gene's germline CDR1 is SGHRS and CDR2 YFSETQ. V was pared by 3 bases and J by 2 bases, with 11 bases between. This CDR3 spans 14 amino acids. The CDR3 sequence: CASSSQDANYGYTF. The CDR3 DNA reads TGCGCCAGCAGCTCCCAGGACGCGAACTATGGCTACACCTTC.

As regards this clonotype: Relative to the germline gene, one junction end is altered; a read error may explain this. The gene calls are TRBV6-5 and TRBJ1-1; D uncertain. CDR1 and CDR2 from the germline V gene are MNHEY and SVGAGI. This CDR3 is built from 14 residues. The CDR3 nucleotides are TGTGCCGGCAGTTACTCGTCATCAAACACTGAAGCTTTCTTT. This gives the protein CAGSYSSSNTEAFF.

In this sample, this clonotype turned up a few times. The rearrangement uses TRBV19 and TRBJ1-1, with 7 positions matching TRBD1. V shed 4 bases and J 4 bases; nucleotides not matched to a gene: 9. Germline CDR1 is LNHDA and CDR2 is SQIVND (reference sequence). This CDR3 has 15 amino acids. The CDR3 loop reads CASSTLTGAGTEAFF. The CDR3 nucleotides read TGTGCCAGTAGTACCCTCACAGGGGCGGGCACTGAAGCTTTCTTT.